Listed below are T cell receptor beta chains from one sample, sequenced in a study of T cell responses to AZD1222 COVID-19 vaccine. Here immunoSEQ multiplex PCR was the method, and the copy in TCRdb shows in-frame clones only, minus some. Altogether around 190,000 clones are present, more than 85% being singletons, with the ten largest covering approximately 1.7%. The specimen was peripheral blood, collected 28 days after the second AZD1222 dose. These receptors originate from an adult who received the AZD1222 COVID-19 vaccine. Both conserved end residues are trimmed from each CDR3. Each record gives: CDR3 length, J gene, V gene, CDR3 protein.

CDR3 length: 16; J gene: TRBJ2-1; V gene: TRBV18; CDR3 protein: ASSPQHTGLSSYNEQF
CDR3 length: 13; J gene: TRBJ1-2; V gene: TRBV2; CDR3 protein: ASRQTGGVNYGYT
CDR3 length: 12; J gene: TRBJ1-5; V gene: TRBV30; CDR3 protein: AWSDGTVYQPQH
CDR3 length: 12; J gene: TRBJ2-7; V gene: TRBV11-2; CDR3 protein: ASRPRLASVEQY
CDR3 length: 14; J gene: TRBJ2-7; V gene: TRBV2; CDR3 protein: ASSESRSRGRYEQY
CDR3 length: 11; J gene: TRBJ2-7; V gene: TRBV6-5; CDR3 protein: ASRTSGAYEQY
CDR3 length: 14; J gene: TRBJ2-7; V gene: TRBV10-2; CDR3 protein: ASSEAPSGPSYEQY
CDR3 length: 13; J gene: TRBJ1-6; V gene: TRBV4-1; CDR3 protein: ASSQTDRENSPLH
CDR3 length: 13; J gene: TRBJ1-5; V gene: TRBV30; CDR3 protein: AWSVSRGSNQPQH
CDR3 length: 11; J gene: TRBJ1-5; V gene: TRBV2; CDR3 protein: ASRAERDQPQH
CDR3 length: 11; J gene: TRBJ1-2; V gene: TRBV30; CDR3 protein: AWSVSGLHGYT
CDR3 length: 16; J gene: TRBJ1-5; V gene: TRBV4-2; CDR3 protein: ASSQVSDFPVSNQPQH
CDR3 length: 12; J gene: TRBJ1-5; V gene: TRBV28; CDR3 protein: ASSQGPTNQPQH
CDR3 length: 12; J gene: TRBJ2-1; V gene: TRBV29-1; CDR3 protein: SVVPRDRDNEQF
CDR3 length: 13; J gene: TRBJ2-3; V gene: TRBV7-7; CDR3 protein: ASSAGGLNTDTQY
CDR3 length: 11; J gene: TRBJ1-1; V gene: TRBV18; CDR3 protein: ASSQLRETEAF
CDR3 length: 12; J gene: TRBJ2-7; V gene: TRBV15; CDR3 protein: ATSSGTGGLEQY
CDR3 length: 14; J gene: TRBJ2-1; V gene: TRBV3-1/TRBV3-2; CDR3 protein: ASSQYMRGNNNEQF
CDR3 length: 11; J gene: TRBJ1-1; V gene: TRBV10-1; CDR3 protein: ASSELQVGEAF
CDR3 length: 12; J gene: TRBJ1-1; V gene: TRBV9; CDR3 protein: ASSSGTGNTEAF
CDR3 length: 16; J gene: TRBJ1-5; V gene: TRBV5-8; CDR3 protein: ASSFSWTGRNSNQPQH
CDR3 length: 15; J gene: TRBJ2-1; V gene: TRBV12-5; CDR3 protein: ARGPNLAGGRGGLQF
CDR3 length: 13; J gene: TRBJ2-5; V gene: TRBV4-1; CDR3 protein: ASSQGTMGGETQY
CDR3 length: 13; J gene: TRBJ1-1; V gene: TRBV27; CDR3 protein: ASSTSGQGSTEAF
CDR3 length: 12; J gene: TRBJ1-3; V gene: TRBV6-1; CDR3 protein: ASSEEWQGNTIY
CDR3 length: 12; J gene: TRBJ2-3; V gene: TRBV28; CDR3 protein: ASRPGSLTDTQY
CDR3 length: 13; J gene: TRBJ1-2; V gene: TRBV16; CDR3 protein: ASSQSLAGAHGYT
CDR3 length: 12; J gene: TRBJ1-1; V gene: TRBV18; CDR3 protein: ASSPRSGNTEAF
CDR3 length: 12; J gene: TRBJ2-5; V gene: TRBV27; CDR3 protein: ASSLERDSMTQY
CDR3 length: 15; J gene: TRBJ2-1; V gene: TRBV3-1/TRBV3-2; CDR3 protein: ASSARLTSVDYNEQF
CDR3 length: 13; J gene: TRBJ1-6; V gene: TRBV12-5; CDR3 protein: ASGPGQGNNSPLH
CDR3 length: 11; J gene: TRBJ2-7; V gene: TRBV9; CDR3 protein: ASSPTGGAEQY
CDR3 length: 13; J gene: TRBJ1-1; V gene: TRBV5-4; CDR3 protein: ASSLSQGVNTEAF
CDR3 length: 12; J gene: TRBJ1-6; V gene: TRBV5-1; CDR3 protein: ASSLAGTNSPLH
CDR3 length: 14; J gene: TRBJ1-1; V gene: TRBV4-2; CDR3 protein: ASEPTPGVEWTEAF